These T cell receptor beta chains were read from a single sample in a study of CD8 T cells in Susac syndrome. TCRdb called the immunoSEQ multiplex PCR reads again in MiXCR, with one record for every CDR3 protein. This table holds a few hundred thousand distinct CDR3 sequences, roughly 94% found once. Source material: CD4+ T cells from PBMCs. The source of these receptors is a human donor with multiple sclerosis. Each CDR3 is given with its conserved first and last residue. Each record gives: V gene, J gene, clone size, D gene, CDR3 DNA, CDR3 protein. D genes are given only for firm matches. Only part of the rows carry a size: once, few, many, or a class if the clone is expanded.

V: TRBV12-3/TRBV12-4
J: TRBJ2-1
size: NA
D: NA
DNA: TGTGCCAGCACTATCTCTACCGTGACCCATGAGCAGTTCTTC
CDR3: CASTISTVTHEQFF

V: TRBV12-3/TRBV12-4
J: TRBJ2-6
size: NA
D: NA
DNA: TGTGCCAGCAGTCTCCATGCTGGGGCCAACGTCCTGACTTTC
CDR3: CASSLHAGANVLTF

V: TRBV6-5
J: TRBJ2-3
size: NA
D: TRBD1
DNA: TGTGCCAGCAGTTACTCGAAGGGACAGGGGAGGGATACGCAGTATTTT
CDR3: CASSYSKGQGRDTQYF

V: TRBV2
J: TRBJ1-6
size: few
D: TRBD1
DNA: TGTGCCAGCAGCGGACAGGGCAATTCCCCCCTCCACTTT
CDR3: CASSGQGNSPLHF

V: TRBV6-1
J: TRBJ1-3
size: NA
D: NA
DNA: TGTGCCACCTCAACGGACAGATTCATCTCTGGAAACACCATATATTTT
CDR3: CATSTDRFISGNTIYF

V: TRBV7-6
J: TRBJ2-5
size: NA
D: TRBD2
DNA: TGTGCCAGCAGCCGAGGGGGACTAGCGGTTCAAGAGACCCAGTACTTC
CDR3: CASSRGGLAVQETQYF

V: TRBV18
J: TRBJ2-1
size: NA
D: TRBD1
DNA: TGTGCCAGCTCACCACAGGGGGCTTACAATGAGCAGTTCTTC
CDR3: CASSPQGAYNEQFF

V: TRBV13
J: TRBJ2-7
size: NA
D: NA
DNA: TGTGCCAGCAGCTTGGTTAGTAGGGGCGGCTCCTACGAGCAGTACTTC
CDR3: CASSLVSRGGSYEQYF

V: TRBV6-5
J: TRBJ2-7
size: NA
D: TRBD1
DNA: TGTGCCAGCGTACGGGACAGGGCGGGGAGCGAGCAGTACTTC
CDR3: CASVRDRAGSEQYF

V: TRBV6-1
J: TRBJ2-6
size: few
D: NA
DNA: TGTGCCAGCGGATGGGACGGCCGCTCTGGGGCCAACGTCCTGACTTTC
CDR3: CASGWDGRSGANVLTF

V: TRBV3-1
J: TRBJ1-1
size: NA
D: NA
DNA: TGTGCCAGCAGCTCCCCGGGGGTTGAAGCTTTCTTT
CDR3: CASSSPGVEAFF

V: TRBV7-6
J: TRBJ2-1
size: once
D: TRBD2
DNA: TGTGCCAGCAGCTATAGCGGGGAAACCATCGATGAGCAGTTCTTC
CDR3: CASSYSGETIDEQFF

V: TRBV7-2
J: TRBJ1-2
size: NA
D: NA
DNA: TGTGCCAGCAGCTTAGGCCCCGAGGGGGTCTCTGGCTACACCTTC
CDR3: CASSLGPEGVSGYTF

V: TRBV6-5
J: TRBJ2-7
size: NA
D: TRBD2
DNA: TGTGCCAGCAGTTACGAGCGGGGGGGCGAGCAGTACTTC
CDR3: CASSYERGGEQYF

V: TRBV20-1
J: TRBJ2-1
size: NA
D: TRBD2
DNA: TGCAGTGCTGTAGCGGGGGGCGCATACAATGAGCAGTTCTTC
CDR3: CSAVAGGAYNEQFF

V: TRBV20-1
J: TRBJ1-6
size: once
D: TRBD1
DNA: TGCAGTGCTCGGCCAGGAGAAGGGGGCGACGATTCACCCCTCCACTTT
CDR3: CSARPGEGGDDSPLHF

V: TRBV6-5
J: TRBJ2-6
size: NA
D: TRBD1
DNA: TGTGCCAGCAGTTCTTCATCCGGGACAGGGTCTGGGGCCAACGTCCTGACTTTC
CDR3: CASSSSSGTGSGANVLTF

V: TRBV19
J: TRBJ1-5
size: NA
D: NA
DNA: TGTGCCAGTAGTGTTGGGGACCTGGACCAGCCCCAGCATTTT
CDR3: CASSVGDLDQPQHF

V: TRBV3-1
J: TRBJ1-2
size: NA
D: NA
DNA: TGTGCCAGCGGAGAATGGGGTGAGGGGAGCTACACCTTC
CDR3: CASGEWGEGSYTF

V: TRBV20-1
J: TRBJ1-2
size: NA
D: TRBD1
DNA: TGCAGTGCTGCGGGACAGGGCTATGGCTACACCTTC
CDR3: CSAAGQGYGYTF

V: TRBV12-3/TRBV12-4
J: TRBJ1-1
size: NA
D: NA
DNA: TGTGCCAGCAGAAACGGTAGAATCACTGAAGCTTTCTTT
CDR3: CASRNGRITEAFF

V: TRBV7-6
J: TRBJ2-1
size: NA
D: TRBD2
DNA: TGTGCCAGCAGCCCAGGGACTAGCGGGAGGACCAACAATGAGCAGTTCTTC
CDR3: CASSPGTSGRTNNEQFF

V: TRBV25-1
J: TRBJ2-3
size: NA
D: TRBD2
DNA: TGTGCCAGCAGTGAATTGCCTAGCGGGACGGTAGATACGCAGTATTTT
CDR3: CASSELPSGTVDTQYF

V: TRBV29-1
J: TRBJ2-4
size: NA
D: NA
DNA: TGCAGCGTCCTGTTACTAGCCAAAAACATTCAGTACTTC
CDR3: CSVLLLAKNIQYF

V: TRBV11-2
J: TRBJ1-4
size: NA
D: NA
DNA: TGTGCCAGCAGCTTAAACCTTGGCGAAAAACTGTTTTTT
CDR3: CASSLNLGEKLFF

V: TRBV28
J: TRBJ2-1
size: NA
D: NA
DNA: TGTGCCAGCAGTTTGTACGGTAGCGTAAACAATGAGCAGTTCTTC
CDR3: CASSLYGSVNNEQFF

V: TRBV6-2/TRBV6-3
J: TRBJ1-1
size: once
D: NA
DNA: TGTGCCAGCCGAACGGGGGGGCCTATGAACACTGAAGCTTTCTTT
CDR3: CASRTGGPMNTEAFF

V: TRBV29-1
J: TRBJ2-1
size: NA
D: NA
DNA: TGCAGCGTTCGTTGGGGTGGGGACAATGAGCAGTTCTTC
CDR3: CSVRWGGDNEQFF

V: TRBV19
J: TRBJ2-5
size: NA
D: TRBD1
DNA: TGTGCCAGCCAGGACAGGGGGCGGACGGAGACCCAGTACTTC
CDR3: CASQDRGRTETQYF

V: TRBV12-3/TRBV12-4
J: TRBJ2-5
size: once
D: NA
DNA: TGTGCCAGCAGGGACCCCGGGACCCAAGAGACCCAGTACTTC
CDR3: CASRDPGTQETQYF

V: TRBV29-1
J: TRBJ2-1
size: NA
D: TRBD2
DNA: TGCAGCGTCGTTACTAGCGGGGGGGTAGAGCAGTTCTTC
CDR3: CSVVTSGGVEQFF

V: TRBV6-1
J: TRBJ2-3
size: NA
D: NA
DNA: TGTGCCAGCCATTTAGGGGGGGCAGATACGCAGTATTTT
CDR3: CASHLGGADTQYF

V: TRBV9
J: TRBJ2-7
size: NA
D: NA
DNA: TGTGCCAGCAGCGTAGAGGTGGGCGAGCAGTACTTC
CDR3: CASSVEVGEQYF

V: TRBV19
J: TRBJ2-2
size: NA
D: NA
DNA: TGTGCCAGTAGTATCGGACTAAGCACCGGGGAGCTGTTTTTT
CDR3: CASSIGLSTGELFF

V: TRBV6-5
J: TRBJ1-5
size: NA
D: TRBD1
DNA: TGTGCCAGCAGCAGACAGGGGGGGGAACAGCCCCAGCATTTT
CDR3: CASSRQGGEQPQHF

V: TRBV15
J: TRBJ2-1
size: NA
D: TRBD2
DNA: TGTGCCACCAGCGTGAGACTTAGCGGGGGGGTCTCCTACAATGAGCAGTTCTTC
CDR3: CATSVRLSGGVSYNEQFF

V: TRBV6-2/TRBV6-3
J: TRBJ1-5
size: NA
D: NA
DNA: TGTGCCAGCAAGAGGGACACCTACAATCAGCCCCAGCATTTT
CDR3: CASKRDTYNQPQHF

V: TRBV12-3/TRBV12-4
J: TRBJ2-5
size: NA
D: NA
DNA: TGTGCCAGCAGTCACACCCCCGGGGGCCCCCAAGAGACCCAGTACTTC
CDR3: CASSHTPGGPQETQYF

V: TRBV29-1
J: TRBJ1-1
size: once
D: TRBD1
DNA: TGCAGCGTTGACGGGGGGGGACAGGGCTCTGAAGCTTTCTTT
CDR3: CSVDGGGQGSEAFF

V: TRBV15
J: TRBJ1-5
size: NA
D: NA
DNA: TGTGCCACCAGCAGAGATCAAGGGGTTCGTCAGCCCCAGCATTTT
CDR3: CATSRDQGVRQPQHF

V: TRBV7-9
J: TRBJ2-5
size: NA
D: NA
DNA: TGTGCCAGCAGCTTAGAATGGAAAAAAGAGACCCAGTACTTC
CDR3: CASSLEWKKETQYF

V: TRBV24-1
J: TRBJ2-7
size: NA
D: NA
DNA: TGTGCCACCAGTGATCCTTACAGGGTACCCTACGAGCAGTACTTC
CDR3: CATSDPYRVPYEQYF

V: TRBV5-1
J: TRBJ1-2
size: NA
D: TRBD1
DNA: TGCGCCAGCAGCGAATCGGGACAGGGTCATGGCTACACCTTC
CDR3: CASSESGQGHGYTF

V: TRBV7-2
J: TRBJ2-5
size: NA
D: NA
DNA: TGTGCCAGCAGCTTAGGGCCATGGGTTGGAGGAGAGACCCAGTACTTC
CDR3: CASSLGPWVGGETQYF

V: TRBV9
J: TRBJ1-1
size: NA
D: NA
DNA: TGTGCCAGCAGCGTAGTCTTGGACACTGAAGCTTTCTTT
CDR3: CASSVVLDTEAFF

V: TRBV5-1
J: TRBJ2-7
size: NA
D: TRBD1
DNA: TGCGCCAGCAGCTCAACAGGGGGGCCCTGGGAGCAGTACTTC
CDR3: CASSSTGGPWEQYF

V: TRBV7-9
J: TRBJ2-5
size: NA
D: TRBD2
DNA: TGTGCCAGCAGCCTTTCGGGGAGGGCCGGCTCCCAAGAGACCCAGTACTTC
CDR3: CASSLSGRAGSQETQYF

V: TRBV6-5
J: TRBJ1-1
size: NA
D: NA
DNA: TGTGCCAGCAGTTACGTTCGGGGGAAGGCTGAAGCTTTCTTT
CDR3: CASSYVRGKAEAFF

V: TRBV5-1
J: TRBJ2-1
size: NA
D: NA
DNA: TGCGCCAGCAGCATCACAGGGTACAATGAGCAGTTCTTC
CDR3: CASSITGYNEQFF

V: TRBV18
J: TRBJ1-5
size: NA
D: NA
DNA: TGTGCCAGCTCACCATCCCAGGTCAATCAGCCCCAGCATTTT
CDR3: CASSPSQVNQPQHF